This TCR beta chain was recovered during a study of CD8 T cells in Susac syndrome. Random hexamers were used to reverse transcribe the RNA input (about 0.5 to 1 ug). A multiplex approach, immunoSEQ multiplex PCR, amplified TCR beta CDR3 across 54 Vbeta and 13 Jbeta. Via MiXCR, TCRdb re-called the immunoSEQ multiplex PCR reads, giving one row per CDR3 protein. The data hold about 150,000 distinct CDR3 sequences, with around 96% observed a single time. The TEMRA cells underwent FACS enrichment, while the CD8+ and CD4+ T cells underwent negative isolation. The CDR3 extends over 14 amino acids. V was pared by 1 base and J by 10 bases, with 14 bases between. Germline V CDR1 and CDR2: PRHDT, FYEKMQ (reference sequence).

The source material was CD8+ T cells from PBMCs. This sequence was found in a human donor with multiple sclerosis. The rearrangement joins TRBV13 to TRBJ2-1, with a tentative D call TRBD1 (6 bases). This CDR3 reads CASSLAAGVGEQFF. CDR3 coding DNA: TGTGCCAGCAGCTTAGCCGCAGGGGTGGGCGAGCAGTTCTTC.